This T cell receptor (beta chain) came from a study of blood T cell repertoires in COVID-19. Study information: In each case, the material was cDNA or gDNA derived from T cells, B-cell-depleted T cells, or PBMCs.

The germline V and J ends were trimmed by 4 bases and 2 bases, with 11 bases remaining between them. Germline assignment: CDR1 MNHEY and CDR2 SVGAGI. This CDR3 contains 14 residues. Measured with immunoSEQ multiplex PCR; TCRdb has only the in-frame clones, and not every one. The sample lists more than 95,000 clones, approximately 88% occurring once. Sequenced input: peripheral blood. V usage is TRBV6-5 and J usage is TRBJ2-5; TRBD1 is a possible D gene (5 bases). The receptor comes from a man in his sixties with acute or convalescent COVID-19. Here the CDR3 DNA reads TGTGCCAGCAGTTTAACAGGCGGTCAAGAGACCCAGTACTTC. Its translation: CASSLTGGQETQYF.